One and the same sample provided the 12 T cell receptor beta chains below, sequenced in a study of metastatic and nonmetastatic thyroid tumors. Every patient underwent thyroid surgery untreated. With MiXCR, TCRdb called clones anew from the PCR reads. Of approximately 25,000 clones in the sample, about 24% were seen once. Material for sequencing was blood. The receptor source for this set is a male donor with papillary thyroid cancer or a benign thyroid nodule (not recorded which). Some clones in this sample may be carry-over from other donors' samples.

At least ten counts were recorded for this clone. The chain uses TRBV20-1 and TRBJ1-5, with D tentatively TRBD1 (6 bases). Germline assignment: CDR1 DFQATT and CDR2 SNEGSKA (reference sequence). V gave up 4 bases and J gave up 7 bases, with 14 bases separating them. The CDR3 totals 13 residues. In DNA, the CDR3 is TGCAGTGCTACACAGGGCCTGGGACAGCCCCAGCATTTT. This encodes CSATQGLGQPQHF.

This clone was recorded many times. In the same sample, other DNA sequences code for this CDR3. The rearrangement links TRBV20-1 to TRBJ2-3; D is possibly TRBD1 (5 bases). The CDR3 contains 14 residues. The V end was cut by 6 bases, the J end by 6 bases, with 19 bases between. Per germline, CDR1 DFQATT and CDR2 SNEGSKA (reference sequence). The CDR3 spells CSAEAGYIGDTQYF. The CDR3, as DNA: TGCAGTGCCGAGGCAGGGTACATCGGGGATACGCAGTATTTT.

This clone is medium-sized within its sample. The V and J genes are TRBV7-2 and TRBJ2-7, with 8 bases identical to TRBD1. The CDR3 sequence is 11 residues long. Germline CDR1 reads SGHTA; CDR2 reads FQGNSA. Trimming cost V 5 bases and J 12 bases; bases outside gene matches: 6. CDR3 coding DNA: TGTGCCAGCAGCCAGACAGGGGAGTGGTACTTC. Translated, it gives CASSQTGEWYF.

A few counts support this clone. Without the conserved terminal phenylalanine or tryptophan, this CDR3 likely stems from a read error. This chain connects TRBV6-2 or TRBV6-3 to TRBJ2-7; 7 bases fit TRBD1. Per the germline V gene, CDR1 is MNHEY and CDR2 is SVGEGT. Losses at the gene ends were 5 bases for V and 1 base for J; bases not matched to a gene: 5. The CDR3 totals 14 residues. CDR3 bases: TGTGCCAGCAGTACAGGGGACCTATCCTACGAGCAGTACCTC. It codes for CASSTGDLSYEQYL.

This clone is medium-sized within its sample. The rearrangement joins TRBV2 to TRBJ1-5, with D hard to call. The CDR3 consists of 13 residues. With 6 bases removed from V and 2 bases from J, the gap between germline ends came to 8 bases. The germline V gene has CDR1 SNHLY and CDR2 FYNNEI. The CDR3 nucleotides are TGTGCCAGCAGAGACATTCGCAATCAGCCCCAGCATTTT. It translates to CASRDIRNQPQHF.

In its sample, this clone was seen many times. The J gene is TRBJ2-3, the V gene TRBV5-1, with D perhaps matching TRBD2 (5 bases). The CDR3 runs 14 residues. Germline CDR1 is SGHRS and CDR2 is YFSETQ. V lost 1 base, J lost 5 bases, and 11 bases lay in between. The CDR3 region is CASSLNAGVDTQYF. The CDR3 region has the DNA TGCGCCAGCAGCTTGAATGCGGGTGTAGATACGCAGTATTTT.

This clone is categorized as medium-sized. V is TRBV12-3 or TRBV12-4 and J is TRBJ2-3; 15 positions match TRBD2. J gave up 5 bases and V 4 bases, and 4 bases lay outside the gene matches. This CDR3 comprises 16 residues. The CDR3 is CASSYGLAGGIDTQYF. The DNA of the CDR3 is TGTGCCAGCAGTTATGGACTAGCGGGAGGGATAGATACGCAGTATTTT.

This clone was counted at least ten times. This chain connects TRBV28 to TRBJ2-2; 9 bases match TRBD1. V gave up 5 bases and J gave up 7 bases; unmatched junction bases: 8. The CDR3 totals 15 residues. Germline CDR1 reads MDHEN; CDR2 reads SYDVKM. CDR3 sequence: CASSATGTGRGELFF. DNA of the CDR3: TGTGCCAGCAGTGCAACCGGGACAGGGCGCGGGGAGCTGTTTTTT.

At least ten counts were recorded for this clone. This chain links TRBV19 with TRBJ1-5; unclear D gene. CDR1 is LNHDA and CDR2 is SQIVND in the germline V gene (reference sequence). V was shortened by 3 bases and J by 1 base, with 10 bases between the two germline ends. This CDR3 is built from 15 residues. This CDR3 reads CASSIGGFSNQPQHF. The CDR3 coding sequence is TGTGCCAGTAGTATCGGCGGGTTCAGCAATCAGCCCCAGCATTTT.

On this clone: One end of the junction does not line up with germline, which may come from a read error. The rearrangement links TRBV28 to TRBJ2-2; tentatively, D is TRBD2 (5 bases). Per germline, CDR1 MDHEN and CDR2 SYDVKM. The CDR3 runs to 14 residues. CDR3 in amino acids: CASSSGRNTWELFF. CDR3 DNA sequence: TGTGCCAGCAGTTCTGGGAGAAACACCTGGGAGCTGTTTTTT.

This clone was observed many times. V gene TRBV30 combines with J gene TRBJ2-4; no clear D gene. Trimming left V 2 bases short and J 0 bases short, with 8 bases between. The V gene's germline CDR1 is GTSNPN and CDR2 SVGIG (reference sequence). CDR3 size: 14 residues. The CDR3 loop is CAWSILLAKNIQYF. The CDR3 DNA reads TGTGCCTGGAGTATACTCCTAGCCAAAAACATTCAGTACTTC.

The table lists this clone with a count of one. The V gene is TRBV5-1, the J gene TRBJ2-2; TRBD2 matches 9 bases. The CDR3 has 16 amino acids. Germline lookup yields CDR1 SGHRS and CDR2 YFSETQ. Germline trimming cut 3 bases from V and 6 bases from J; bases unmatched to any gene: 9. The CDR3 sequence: CASSSLAGVKAGELFF. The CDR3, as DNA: TGCGCCAGCAGCTCCTTAGCGGGAGTGAAGGCCGGGGAGCTGTTTTTT.